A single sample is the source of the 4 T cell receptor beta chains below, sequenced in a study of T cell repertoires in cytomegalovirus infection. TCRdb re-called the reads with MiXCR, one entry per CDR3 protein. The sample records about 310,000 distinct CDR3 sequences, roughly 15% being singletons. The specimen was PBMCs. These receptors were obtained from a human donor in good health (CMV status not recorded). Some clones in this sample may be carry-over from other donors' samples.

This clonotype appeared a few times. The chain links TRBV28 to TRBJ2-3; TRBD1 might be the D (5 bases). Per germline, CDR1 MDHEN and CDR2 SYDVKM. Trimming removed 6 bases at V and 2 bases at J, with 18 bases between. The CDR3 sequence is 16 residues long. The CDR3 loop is CASSRPDAGNTDTQYF. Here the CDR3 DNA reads TGTGCCAGCAGCCGTCCGGACGCAGGGAACACAGATACGCAGTATTTT.

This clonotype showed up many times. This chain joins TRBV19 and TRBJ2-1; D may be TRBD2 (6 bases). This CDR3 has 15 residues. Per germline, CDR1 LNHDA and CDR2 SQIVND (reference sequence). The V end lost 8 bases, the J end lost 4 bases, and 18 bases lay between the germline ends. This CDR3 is CASSSMAGTYNEQFF. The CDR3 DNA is TGTGCCAGTTCCAGTATGGCGGGGACTTACAATGAGCAGTTCTTC.

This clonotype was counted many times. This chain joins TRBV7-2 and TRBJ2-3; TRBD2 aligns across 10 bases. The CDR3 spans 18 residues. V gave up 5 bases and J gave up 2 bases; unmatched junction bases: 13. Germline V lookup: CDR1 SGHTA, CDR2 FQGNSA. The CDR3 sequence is CASSAGGLAGDPTDTQYF. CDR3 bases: TGTGCCAGCAGCGCCGGGGGGCTAGCGGGGGACCCCACAGATACGCAGTATTTT.

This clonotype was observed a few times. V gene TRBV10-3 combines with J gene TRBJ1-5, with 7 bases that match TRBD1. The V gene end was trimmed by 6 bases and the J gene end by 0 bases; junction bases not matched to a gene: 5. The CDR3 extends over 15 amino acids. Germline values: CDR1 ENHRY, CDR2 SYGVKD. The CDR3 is CAISTGDDSNQPQHF. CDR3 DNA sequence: TGTGCCATCAGCACAGGGGATGATAGCAATCAGCCCCAGCATTTT.